The source of this TCR beta chain is a study of control samples from healthy donors and cancer patients. Trimming stripped 3 bases from V and 8 bases from J, with 10 bases between. CDR1 and CDR2 from the germline V gene are LGHDT and YNNKEL (reference sequence). The CDR3 has 12 amino acids. The repertoire was sequenced with immunoSEQ multiplex PCR; TCRdb's copy has only in-frame clones and lacks some. The sample carries roughly 130,000 clones, approximately 90% recorded once. In its sample, this clone was seen once. V is TRBV3-1 (or the pseudogene TRBV3-2) and J is TRBJ1-2; D remains ambiguous. The clonotype originates from a man aged 50 to 60 in good health. Material: blood. CDR3 in amino acids: CASSQGPEGYTF. As DNA, the CDR3 is TGTGCCAGCAGCCAGGGCCCCGAGGGCTACACCTTC.